What follows are 8 T cell receptor beta chains derived from one specimen sequenced in a study of graft-versus-host responses after intestinal transplantation. Their antigens remain unidentified. The protocol was immunoSEQ multiplex PCR, while the TCRdb copy is restricted to in-frame clones and leaves out a portion. The sample consists of 93,000 or so clones, 80% to 95% of them appearing once. Sequences were derived from unstimulated CD8+ T cells sorted from spleen or lymph node cells, sampled before intestinal transplant. These TCRs come from a human donor who received an intestinal transplant.

The rearrangement links TRBV10-2 to TRBJ1-5; D might be TRBD1 (5 bases). V lost 0 bases and J 5 bases, leaving 11 bases between the germline ends. This CDR3 has 15 residues. Germline V gene sequence: CDR1 WSHSY, CDR2 SAAADI. DNA for the CDR3: TGCGCCAGCAGTGAGTCGGCAGGGTTGGATCAGCCCCAGCATTTT. It specifies CASSESAGLDQPQHF.

This clone was recorded only once. The rearrangement joins TRBV6-5 to TRBJ1-1; D perhaps matches TRBD1 (5 bases). In germline, CDR1 is MNHEY, CDR2 SVGAGI. V gave up 6 bases and J gave up 4 bases, with 9 bases separating them. The CDR3 is 12 residues long. The CDR3, as DNA: TGTGCCAGCAGGAAGGGGTCCACTGAAGCTTTCTTT. It translates to CASRKGSTEAFF.

This rearrangement joins TRBV13 to TRBJ1-4; D perhaps matches TRBD1 (5 bases). The length of the CDR3 is 18 residues. Germline lookup yields CDR1 PRHDT and CDR2 FYEKMQ (reference sequence). The V and J ends lost 4 bases and 5 bases respectively, with 23 bases between them. CDR3 DNA sequence: TGTGCCAGCAGCTCTACCCCTATTGCCGGGACCGAGAATGAAAAACTGTTTTTT. Its translation is CASSSTPIAGTENEKLFF.

The rearrangement joins TRBV6-5 to TRBJ2-1; 14 nucleotides agree with TRBD2. With V trimmed by 5 bases and J by 10 bases, 7 bases remained unmatched. The CDR3 spans 15 residues. Germline CDR1 and CDR2: MNHEY and SVGAGI. The CDR3 DNA is TGTGCCAGCAGTGCGGGACTAGCGGGGGCGGGCGAGCAGTTCTTC. Translation gives CASSAGLAGAGEQFF.

The rearrangement links TRBV2 to TRBJ1-1; the match to TRBD1 covers 10 bases. J gave up 10 bases and V 8 bases, and 7 bases lay outside the gene matches. CDR1 and CDR2 from the germline V gene are SNHLY and FYNNEI. This CDR3 region has 12 residues. The CDR3 sequence: CASSTGGGLAFF. In nucleotides, the CDR3 is TGTGCCAGCTCGACAGGGGGCGGCTTAGCTTTCTTT.

This clone was detected only once. V and J are TRBV19 and TRBJ2-2; D is ambiguous. The CDR3 totals 13 residues. V gave up 6 bases and J gave up 0 bases, with 5 bases separating them. Per germline, CDR1 LNHDA and CDR2 SQIVND (reference sequence). The CDR3 is CASRPPNTGELFF. Written as DNA, the CDR3 is TGTGCCAGTAGACCGCCGAACACCGGGGAGCTGTTTTTT.

The chain joins TRBV4-1 to TRBJ1-1; a weak D match, TRBD1 (5 bases). CDR1 and CDR2 from the germline V gene are MGHRA and YSYEKL. The CDR3 sequence is 15 residues long. V lost 0 bases and J lost 0, with 8 bases in between. The CDR3 nucleotides read TGCGCCAGCAGCCAAGACGGCAGGGTGAACACTGAAGCTTTCTTT. It codes for CASSQDGRVNTEAFF.

The chain couples TRBV7-8 to TRBJ2-1, with 10 nucleotides matching TRBD2. Trimming took 5 bases from V and 2 from J; bases not matched to a gene: 3. Germline CDR1 SGHVS, CDR2 FQNEAQ. There are 15 residues in the CDR3. Here the CDR3 DNA reads TGTGCCAGCAGCCCCGGGACTAGCGCCTACAATGAGCAGTTCTTC. This sequence encodes CASSPGTSAYNEQFF.